These T cell receptor beta chains were read from a single sample in a study of T cells in Graves' hyperthyroidism and ophthalmopathy. TCRdb passed the multiplex PCR reads through MiXCR, listing each CDR3 protein once. The sample records around 610,000 distinct CDR3 sequences, roughly 14% being singletons. The sample comprised blood. These receptors were obtained from a woman aged 40 to 50 with Graves' ophthalmopathy. Both conserved end residues are part of each CDR3. A D gene is named only where the DNA matches it firmly. Only part of the rows carry a size: once, few, many, or a class if the clone is expanded.

.	TRBJ1-1	many	TRBV6-1	CASTPTGVSNTEAFF	TGTGCCAGCACCCCAACGGGGGTATCGAACACTGAAGCTTTCTTT
.	TRBJ2-7	few	TRBV18	CASSPSAGPGYF	TGTGCCAGCTCACCGTCTGCTGGCCCCGGGTACTTC
TRBD2	TRBJ2-7	many	TRBV28	CASSLLGLEAYEQYF	TGTGCCAGCAGTTTACTAGGACTAGAGGCCTACGAGCAGTACTTC
.	TRBJ2-7	once	TRBV7-2	CASSPRGGQPIEQYF	TGTGCCAGCAGCCCCAGGGGAGGACAGCCCATCGAGCAGTACTTC
.	TRBJ1-2	many	TRBV5-1	CASSSTSDRRYGYTF	TGCGCCAGCAGCTCCACCTCGGACAGAAGATATGGCTACACCTTC
.	TRBJ2-7	few	TRBV7-9	CASSLATRRHEQYF	TGTGCCAGCAGCTTAGCGACACGTCGGCACGAGCAGTACTTC
.	TRBJ2-6	many	TRBV5-1	CASSFPGNSGANVLTF	TGCGCCAGCAGCTTTCCAGGCAACTCTGGGGCCAACGTCCTGACTTTC
.	TRBJ2-2	.	TRBV11-2	CASSTVGGWNTGELFF	TGTGCCAGCAGCACAGTGGGGGGCTGGAACACCGGGGAGCTGTTTTTT
.	TRBJ2-7	many	TRBV6-2/TRBV6-3	CASSLPHEQYF	TGTGCCAGCAGCCTCCCCCACGAGCAGTACTTC
.	TRBJ1-1	many	TRBV5-6	CASSLKGVNTEAFF	TGTGCCAGCAGCTTGAAGGGGGTAAACACTGAAGCTTTCTTT
TRBD2	TRBJ2-5	many	TRBV20-1	CSASGLPLAGEETQYF	TGCAGTGCTAGTGGCCTCCCTCTAGCGGGAGAAGAGACCCAGTACTTC
TRBD1	TRBJ1-1	few	TRBV6-5	CASSSVDRATEAFF	TGTGCCAGCAGTTCGGTGGACAGGGCCACTGAAGCTTTCTTT
TRBD1	TRBJ1-2	many	TRBV27	CASSSLTGENYGYTF	TGTGCCAGCAGTTCCCTGACAGGGGAGAACTATGGCTACACCTTC
.	TRBJ2-4	once	TRBV5-1	CASSQGGVGQNIQYF	TGCGCCAGCAGCCAGGGGGGAGTGGGCCAAAACATTCAGTACTTC
.	TRBJ1-2	.	TRBV27	CASSPGLWDGYTF	TGTGCCAGCAGTCCCGGGCTCTGGGATGGCTACACCTTC
TRBD2	TRBJ2-5	many	TRBV5-4	CASTLRGGGETQYF	TGTGCCAGCACCCTGCGGGGGGGAGGAGAGACCCAGTACTTC
.	TRBJ1-3	few	TRBV18	CASSPPGSGNTIYF	TGTGCCAGCTCACCCCCTGGCTCTGGAAACACCATATATTTT